The 13 T cell receptor beta chains listed next were all sequenced from one sample in a study of CD4+ T cells in melanoma. Repertoires were generated with immunoSEQ multiplex PCR, while TCRdb's copy carries only in-frame clones and drops some. The sample contains about 18,000 clones, 81% of which appear only once. Sequencing was done on a sample of cells from a culture (not recorded whether cultured in vitro). The receptors come from a human donor with melanoma.

The rearrangement joins TRBV6-5 to TRBJ2-2, with 8 bases that match TRBD1. The CDR3 covers 15 residues. Germline CDR1 is MNHEY and CDR2 is SVGAGI. Germline trimming cut 0 bases from V and 3 bases from J; bases unmatched to any gene: 0. CDR3: CASSYSTGDTGELFF. CDR3 bases: TGTGCCAGCAGTTACTCGACAGGGGACACCGGGGAGCTGTTTTTT.

The rearrangement links TRBV5-6 to TRBJ1-4, with D perhaps TRBD1 (5 bases). Trimming shortened V by 0 bases and J by 0 bases, and 12 bases separated the two germline ends. The CDR3 consists of 17 residues. CDR1 and CDR2 (germline): SGHDT, YYEEEE. CDR3 sequence (DNA): TGTGCCAGCAGCTTGGTGGGGGTTCCTGCAACTAATGAAAAACTGTTTTTT. The encoded protein is CASSLVGVPATNEKLFF.

The rearrangement joins TRBV7-9 to TRBJ2-2; D unclear. V lost 8 bases to trimming and J lost 8 bases, with 12 bases between them. CDR1 is SEHNR and CDR2 is FQNEAQ in the germline V gene (reference sequence). The CDR3 covers 12 residues. CDR3 loop: CASSVSSGELFF. The DNA for the CDR3 is TGTGCCAGCTCCGTCTCATCTGGGGAGCTGTTTTTT.

The chain joins TRBV9 to TRBJ1-3; D is undetermined. Germline V lookup: CDR1 SGDLS, CDR2 YYNGEE. The ends were cut back, 0 bases at V and 8 bases at J, with 6 bases in the middle. The CDR3 totals 12 residues. The CDR3 coding sequence is TGTGCCAGCAGCGTAGGGAGCCACACCATATATTTT. Translation gives CASSVGSHTIYF.

There are a few counts of this clone. The rearrangement joins TRBV4-1 to TRBJ2-7, with D uncertain. Germline V gene sequence: CDR1 MGHRA, CDR2 YSYEKL. With 1 base removed from V and 5 bases from J, the gap between germline ends came to 3 bases. This CDR3 has 11 residues. The CDR3 nucleotides are TGCGCCAGCAGCCAAGGTGACGAGCAGTACTTC. Protein: CASSQGDEQYF.

The rearrangement uses TRBV7-2 and TRBJ2-2; D assignment may be TRBD1 or TRBD2 (6 bases each). Germline lookup yields CDR1 SGHTA and CDR2 FQGNSA. The CDR3 extends over 16 amino acids. V was shortened by 1 base and J by 1 base, with 10 bases between the two germline ends. For the CDR3, the DNA is TGTGCCAGCAGCTTAGGTCGGGGGCTGAACACCGGGGAGCTGTTTTTT. This codes for CASSLGRGLNTGELFF.

The chain is built from TRBV6-6 and TRBJ1-4; D gene uncertain. There are 14 residues in the CDR3. Germline V gene sequence: CDR1 MNHNY, CDR2 SVGAGI (reference sequence). V dropped 11 bases and J dropped 0 bases, with 13 bases sitting between them. The CDR3 sequence: CAAGEVSTNEKLFF. In DNA form, the CDR3 reads TGTGCCGCCGGAGAGGTCTCAACTAATGAAAAACTGTTTTTT.

DNA for the CDR3: TGTGCCAGCAGCCGTGTTCCTGGGATGTACAATGAGCAGTTCTTC. This sequence encodes CASSRVPGMYNEQFF. The gene calls are TRBV5-6 and TRBJ2-1; no clear D. V dropped 4 bases and J dropped 4 bases, with 15 bases sitting between them. The CDR3 runs 15 residues. Per the germline V gene, CDR1 is SGHDT and CDR2 is YYEEEE.

This clone has just one count. The chain joins TRBV5-1 to TRBJ1-6; 10 bases fit TRBD1. Germline trimming cut 6 bases from V and 6 bases from J; bases unmatched to any gene: 6. Germline V CDR1 and CDR2: SGHRS, YFSETQ. This CDR3 contains 15 residues. The chain's CDR3 is CASKRTGGINSPLHF. Here the CDR3 DNA reads TGCGCCAGCAAGAGGACAGGGGGAATTAATTCACCCCTCCACTTT.

The chain carries TRBV9 and TRBJ2-2; 11 nucleotides agree with TRBD2. This CDR3 has 14 amino acids. The V gene end was trimmed by 3 bases and the J gene end by 9 bases; junction bases not matched to a gene: 4. Germline lookup yields CDR1 SGDLS and CDR2 YYNGEE. The CDR3 loop reads CASSGRLAGRELFF. CDR3 DNA: TGTGCCAGCAGCGGAAGACTAGCGGGGAGGGAGCTGTTTTTT. The full variable domain, rest sourced from reference TRBV9 and TRBJ2-2, is DSGVTQTPKHLITATGQRVTLRCSPRSGDLSVYWYQQSLDQGLQFLIQYYNGEERAKGNILERFSAQQFPDLHSELNLSSLELGDSALYFCASSGRLAGRELFFGEGSRLTVL.

In this sample, this clone turned up a few times. CDR3 residues: CASSIDRYGYTF. The CDR3 nucleotides are TGTGCCAGTAGTATAGATCGATATGGCTACACCTTC. The V and J genes are TRBV19 and TRBJ1-2, with D hard to call. The germline V gene encodes CDR1 LNHDA and CDR2 SQIVND (reference sequence). V was trimmed by 0 bases and J by 5 bases, leaving 4 bases between them. The CDR3 spans 12 residues.

This clone has only a few counts. The V gene is TRBV5-1, the J gene TRBJ2-7; D is unclear. The CDR3 is 15 amino acids. The ends were cut back, 0 bases at V and 0 bases at J, with 10 bases in the middle. Germline V CDR1 and CDR2: SGHRS, YFSETQ. This CDR3 is CASSLEYGPSYEQYF. The CDR3, as DNA: TGCGCCAGCAGCTTGGAGTACGGACCCTCCTACGAGCAGTACTTC.

The V call is TRBV2, the J call TRBJ1-4; possibly TRBD1 for D (5 bases). Germline V CDR1 and CDR2: SNHLY, FYNNEI. The CDR3 totals 13 residues. The ends were cut back, 7 bases at V and 5 bases at J, with 11 bases in the middle. The CDR3 is CASTANRNEKLFF. The DNA of the CDR3 is TGTGCCAGCACTGCAAACAGGAATGAAAAACTGTTTTTT.